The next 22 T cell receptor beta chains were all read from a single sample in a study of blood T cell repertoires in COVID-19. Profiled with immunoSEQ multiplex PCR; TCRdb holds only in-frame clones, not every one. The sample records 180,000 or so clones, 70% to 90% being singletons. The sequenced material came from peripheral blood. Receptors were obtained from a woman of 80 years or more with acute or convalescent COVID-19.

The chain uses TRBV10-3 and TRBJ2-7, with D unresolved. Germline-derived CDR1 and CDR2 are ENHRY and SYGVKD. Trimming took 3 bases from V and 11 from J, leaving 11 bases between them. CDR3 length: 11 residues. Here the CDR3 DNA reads TGTGCCATCAGTGATCTATCGCGGAAGTACTTC. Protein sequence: CAISDLSRKYF.

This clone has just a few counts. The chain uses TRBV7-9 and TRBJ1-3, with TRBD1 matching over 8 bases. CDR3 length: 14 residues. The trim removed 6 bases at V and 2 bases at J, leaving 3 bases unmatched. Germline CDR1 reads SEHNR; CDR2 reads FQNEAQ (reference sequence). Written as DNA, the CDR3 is TGTGCCAGCAGAACGGACAGGGCTGGAAACACCATATATTTT. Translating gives CASRTDRAGNTIYF.

In DNA, the CDR3 is TGCAGCGTTGTATTGGCCGGGAGTCGGCAAGAGACCCAGTACTTC. Translating gives CSVVLAGSRQETQYF. The chain uses TRBV29-1 and TRBJ2-5; TRBD2 is a possible D gene (6 bases). This CDR3 is 15 amino acids long. The germline V and J ends were trimmed by 4 bases and 2 bases, with 17 bases remaining between them. CDR1 and CDR2 (germline): SQVTM, ANQGSEA.

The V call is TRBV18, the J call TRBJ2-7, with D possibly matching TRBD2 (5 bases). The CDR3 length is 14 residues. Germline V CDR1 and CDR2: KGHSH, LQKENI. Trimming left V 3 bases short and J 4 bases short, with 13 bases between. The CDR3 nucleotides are TGTGCCAGCTCACCCTCCGGGGTTGGTTACGAGCAGTACTTC. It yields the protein CASSPSGVGYEQYF.

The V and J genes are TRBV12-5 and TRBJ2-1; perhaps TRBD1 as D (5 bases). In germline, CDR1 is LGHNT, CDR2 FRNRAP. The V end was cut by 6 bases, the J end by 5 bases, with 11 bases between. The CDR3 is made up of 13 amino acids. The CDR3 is CASGLRADNEQFF. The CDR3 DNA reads TGTGCTAGTGGCCTCAGGGCCGACAATGAGCAGTTCTTC.

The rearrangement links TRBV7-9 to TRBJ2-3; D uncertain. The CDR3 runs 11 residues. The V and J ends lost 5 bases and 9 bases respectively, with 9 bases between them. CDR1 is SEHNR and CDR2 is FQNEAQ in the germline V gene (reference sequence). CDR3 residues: CASSPSQTQYF. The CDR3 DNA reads TGTGCCAGCAGCCCCTCACAGACGCAGTATTTT.

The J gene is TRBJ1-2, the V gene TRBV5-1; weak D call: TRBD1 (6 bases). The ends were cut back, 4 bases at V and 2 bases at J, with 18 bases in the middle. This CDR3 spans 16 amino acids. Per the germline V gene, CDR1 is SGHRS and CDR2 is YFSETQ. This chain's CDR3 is CASSRGGYNQNYGYTF. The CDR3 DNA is TGCGCCAGCAGCCGAGGGGGTTACAATCAGAACTATGGCTACACCTTC.

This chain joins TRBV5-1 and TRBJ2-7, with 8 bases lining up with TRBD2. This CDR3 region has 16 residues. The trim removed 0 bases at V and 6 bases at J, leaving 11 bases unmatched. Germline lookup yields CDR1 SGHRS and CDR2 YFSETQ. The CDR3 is CASSLGPGTSPGEQYF. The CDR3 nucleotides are TGCGCCAGCAGCTTGGGACCCGGGACTAGTCCAGGCGAGCAGTACTTC.

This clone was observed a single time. CDR3 coding DNA: TGTGCCAGCAGCCCCCCCCTCGGACAGACCGATAACAATGAGCAGTTCTTC. Encoded protein: CASSPPLGQTDNNEQFF. The chain has TRBV4-2 and TRBJ2-1; perhaps TRBD1 as D (6 bases). The V end lost 4 bases, the J end lost 5 bases, and 21 bases lay between the germline ends. CDR1 and CDR2 (germline): LGHNA, YNFKEQ. The CDR3 consists of 17 residues.

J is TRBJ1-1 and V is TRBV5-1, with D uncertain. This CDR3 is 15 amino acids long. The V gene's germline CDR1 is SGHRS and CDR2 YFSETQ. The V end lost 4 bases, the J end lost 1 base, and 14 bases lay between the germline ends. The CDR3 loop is CASSPNTFSNTEAFF. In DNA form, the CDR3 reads TGCGCCAGCAGCCCCAACACATTCTCGAACACTGAAGCTTTCTTT.

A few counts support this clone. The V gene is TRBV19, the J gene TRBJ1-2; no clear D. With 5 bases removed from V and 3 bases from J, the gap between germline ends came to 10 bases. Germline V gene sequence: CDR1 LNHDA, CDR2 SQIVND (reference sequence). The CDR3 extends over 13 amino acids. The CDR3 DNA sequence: TGTGCCAGTAGTGCGGCCCTTGACTATGGCTACACCTTC. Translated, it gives CASSAALDYGYTF.

The CDR3 DNA is TGTGCCAGCAGTGCGGACAGCACTAACTATGGCTACACCTTC. Translation gives CASSADSTNYGYTF. The V and J genes are TRBV7-9 and TRBJ1-2, with a possible D match to TRBD1 (6 bases). Germline CDR1 reads SEHNR; CDR2 reads FQNEAQ (reference sequence). V lost 6 bases and J 0 bases, leaving 11 bases between the germline ends. The CDR3 is 14 residues long.

CDR3 protein: CASSMRGRQVEETQYF. The CDR3 DNA sequence: TGTGCCAGCAGCATGAGGGGGAGACAGGTGGAAGAGACCCAGTACTTC. The genes are TRBV3-1 (or the pseudogene TRBV3-2) and TRBJ2-5; D is possibly TRBD1 (6 bases). V lost 5 bases and J lost 3, with 19 bases in between. The CDR3 has 16 residues. The germline V gene has CDR1 LGHDT and CDR2 YNNKEL (reference sequence).

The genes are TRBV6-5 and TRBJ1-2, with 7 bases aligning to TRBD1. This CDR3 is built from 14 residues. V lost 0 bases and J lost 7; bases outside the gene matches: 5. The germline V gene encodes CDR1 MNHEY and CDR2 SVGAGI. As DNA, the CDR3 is TGTGCCAGCAGTTACTCGACAGGGAATGTTGGCTACACCTTC. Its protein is CASSYSTGNVGYTF.

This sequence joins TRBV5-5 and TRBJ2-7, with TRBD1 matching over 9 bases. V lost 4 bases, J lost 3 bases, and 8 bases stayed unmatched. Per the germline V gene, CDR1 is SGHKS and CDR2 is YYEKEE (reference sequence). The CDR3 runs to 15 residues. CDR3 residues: CASSPLGQGNYEQYF. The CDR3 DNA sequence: TGTGCCAGCAGCCCACTGGGACAGGGAAACTACGAGCAGTACTTC.

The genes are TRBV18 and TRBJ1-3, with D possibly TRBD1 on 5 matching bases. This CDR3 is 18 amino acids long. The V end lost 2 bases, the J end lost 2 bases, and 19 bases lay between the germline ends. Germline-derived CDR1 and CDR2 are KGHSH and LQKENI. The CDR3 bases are TGTGCCAGCTCACCAAGACAGCCCGCCTATGGTGCTGGAAACACCATATATTTT. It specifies CASSPRQPAYGAGNTIYF.

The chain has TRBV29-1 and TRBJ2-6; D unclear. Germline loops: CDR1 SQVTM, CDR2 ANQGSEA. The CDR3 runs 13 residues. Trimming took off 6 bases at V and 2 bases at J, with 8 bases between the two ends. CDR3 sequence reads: CSVLIAGANVLTF. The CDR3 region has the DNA TGCAGCGTCCTTATCGCTGGGGCCAACGTCCTGACTTTC.

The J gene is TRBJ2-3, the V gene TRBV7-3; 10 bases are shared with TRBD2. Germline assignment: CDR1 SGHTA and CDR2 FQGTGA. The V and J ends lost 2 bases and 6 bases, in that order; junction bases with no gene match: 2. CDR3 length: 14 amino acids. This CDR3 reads CASSLYSGRDTQYF. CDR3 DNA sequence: TGTGCCAGCAGCTTATATAGCGGGAGGGATACGCAGTATTTT.

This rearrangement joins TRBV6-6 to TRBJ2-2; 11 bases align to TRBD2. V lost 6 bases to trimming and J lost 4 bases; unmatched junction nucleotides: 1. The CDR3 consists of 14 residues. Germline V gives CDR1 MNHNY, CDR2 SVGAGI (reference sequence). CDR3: CASRGTSGTGELFF. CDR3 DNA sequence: TGTGCCAGCAGAGGGACTAGCGGCACCGGGGAGCTGTTTTTT.

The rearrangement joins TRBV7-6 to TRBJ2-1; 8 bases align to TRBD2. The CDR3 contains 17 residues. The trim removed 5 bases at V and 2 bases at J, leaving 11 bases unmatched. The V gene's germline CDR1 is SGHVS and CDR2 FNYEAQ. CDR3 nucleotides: TGTGCCAGCAGCCGGATTACTAGCGGACTTCCCTACAATGAGCAGTTCTTC. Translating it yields CASSRITSGLPYNEQFF. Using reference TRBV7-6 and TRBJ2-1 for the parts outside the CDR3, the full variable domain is GAGVSQSPRYKVTKRGQDVALRCDPISGHVSLYWYRQALGQGPEFLTYFNYEAQQDKSGLPNDRFSAERPEGSISTLTIQRTEQRDSAMYRCASSRITSGLPYNEQFFGPGTRLTVL.

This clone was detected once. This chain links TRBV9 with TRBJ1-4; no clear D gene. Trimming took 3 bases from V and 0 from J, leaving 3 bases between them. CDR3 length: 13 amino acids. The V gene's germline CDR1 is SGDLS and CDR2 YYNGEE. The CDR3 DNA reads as TGTGCCAGCAGCGCGGCAACTAATGAAAAACTGTTTTTT. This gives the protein CASSAATNEKLFF.

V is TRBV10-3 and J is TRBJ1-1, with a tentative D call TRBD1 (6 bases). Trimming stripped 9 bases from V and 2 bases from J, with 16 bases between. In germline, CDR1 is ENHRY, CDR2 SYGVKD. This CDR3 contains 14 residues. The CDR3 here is CAIGQTLLNTEAFF. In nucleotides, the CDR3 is TGTGCCATAGGACAGACCTTACTAAACACTGAAGCTTTCTTT.